The 16 T cell receptor beta chains below all came from one sample that was sequenced in a study of metastatic and nonmetastatic thyroid tumors (dated by TCRdb to about 2020). No treatment had been received by any patient before thyroid surgery. Preparation of the library involved PCR. Reads for this sample came from an Illumina HiSeq 4000. TCRdb trimmed public reads at Q25 via fastp, called clones via MiXCR and kept in-frame beta chains. This sample holds tens of thousands of clones; roughly 9.7% were observed only once. The ten largest account for roughly 29% of the sample. The sample comprised blood. These receptors all stem from a female donor with papillary thyroid cancer or a benign thyroid nodule (not recorded which). Some clones in this sample may be carry-over from other donors' samples.

This clone was detected a few times. The genes are TRBV6-5 and TRBJ2-1; 11 positions match TRBD1. This CDR3 region has 15 residues. The V segment lost 2 bases and the J segment 3 bases; nucleotides outside the gene matches: 0. Germline loops: CDR1 MNHEY, CDR2 SVGAGI. The CDR3 DNA sequence: TGTGCCAGCAGTTACGGGACAGGGGGCTACAATGAGCAGTTCTTC. Translating gives CASSYGTGGYNEQFF.

This clone was counted a few times. V gene TRBV6-1 combines with J gene TRBJ1-1; maybe TRBD1 (5 bases). V was trimmed by 0 bases and J by 4 bases, leaving 12 bases between them. CDR3 length equals 15 residues. Germline assignment: CDR1 MNHNS and CDR2 SASEGT. The chain's CDR3 is CASSEASGGSTEAFF. CDR3 DNA sequence: TGTGCCAGCAGTGAAGCGAGCGGGGGGAGCACTGAAGCTTTCTTT.

Relative to its sample, this clone is medium-sized. V and J are TRBV6-1 and TRBJ2-7, with 9 bases identical to TRBD1. Trimming took 3 bases from V and 4 from J; bases not matched to a gene: 4. Germline lookup yields CDR1 MNHNS and CDR2 SASEGT. The CDR3 has 14 amino acids. CDR3 nucleotide sequence: TGTGCCAGCAGTGAGGGACAGGGTACATACGAGCAGTACTTC. Translation gives CASSEGQGTYEQYF.

This clone showed up many times. This sequence joins TRBV11-2 and TRBJ2-2; a possible D gene is TRBD1 (5 bases). Germline loops: CDR1 SGHAT, CDR2 FQNNGV. V was trimmed by 5 bases and J by 0 bases, leaving 13 bases between them. CDR3 length: 16 residues. The CDR3 loop is CASSPRANPNTGELFF. The CDR3 coding sequence is TGTGCCAGCAGCCCCAGGGCAAATCCGAACACCGGGGAGCTGTTTTTT.

This clone was picked up many times. The V call is TRBV5-5, the J call TRBJ2-3; D is unclear. There are 14 residues in the CDR3. The germline CDR1 and CDR2 sequences are SGHKS and YYEKEE (reference sequence). Trimming took 4 bases from V and 1 from J, leaving 10 bases between them. CDR3 amino acids: CASSIQTRTDTQYF. DNA for the CDR3: TGTGCCAGCAGCATTCAGACCCGCACAGATACGCAGTATTTT.

This clone was seen a few times. This chain connects TRBV5-6 to TRBJ1-1; unclear D gene. V dropped 1 base and J dropped 2 bases, with 6 bases sitting between them. CDR3 size: 13 residues. In germline, CDR1 is SGHDT, CDR2 YYEEEE. CDR3 nucleotides: TGTGCCAGCAGCTTGTCCAGTAACACTGAAGCTTTCTTT. Translating it yields CASSLSSNTEAFF.

This clone was detected many times. This chain uses TRBV11-1 with TRBJ2-7; D is ambiguous. CDR3 length equals 11 residues. CDR1 and CDR2 from the germline V gene are SGHAT and FQDESV (reference sequence). The V end lost 5 bases, the J end lost 5 bases, and 7 bases lay between the germline ends. In DNA form, the CDR3 reads TGTGCCAGCAGCCCTGACAACGAGCAGTACTTC. It is translated as CASSPDNEQYF.

At least ten counts were recorded for this clone. The chain uses TRBV5-1 and TRBJ1-2; D gene uncertain. The CDR3 contains 17 residues. The V end lost 3 bases, the J end lost 5 bases, and 23 bases lay between the germline ends. From germline, CDR1 is SGHRS and CDR2 YFSETQ. Written as DNA, the CDR3 is TGCGCCAGCAGCTCACGGGATATTTTGGCCGGATCATATGGCTACACCTTC. Translation: CASSSRDILAGSYGYTF. Drawing the rest from reference TRBV5-1 and TRBJ1-2, the complete variable domain is KAGVTQTPRYLIKTRGQQVTLSCSPISGHRSVSWYQQTPGQGLQFLFEYFSETQRNKGNFPGRFSGRQFSNSRSEMNVSTLELGDSALYLCASSSRDILAGSYGYTFGSGTRLTVV.

Remarks on this clone: This may be a read error: a much more frequent sequence differs by one nucleotide. The chain links TRBV11-1 to TRBJ1-2; D might be TRBD1 (5 bases). There are 16 residues in the CDR3. CDR1 and CDR2 (germline): SGHAT, FQDESV (reference sequence). V was trimmed by 8 bases and J by 2 bases, leaving 21 bases between them. CDR3 sequence: CASSRAGCTPNYGYTF. DNA for the CDR3: TGTGCCAGCTCCAGGGCAGGGTGCACTCCCAACTATGGCTACACCTTC. The full variable domain, rest sourced from reference TRBV11-1 and TRBJ1-2, is EAEVAQSPRYKITEKSQAVAFWCDPISGHATLYWYRQILGQGPELLVQFQDESVVDDSQLPKDRFSAERLKGVDSTLKIQPAELGDSAMYLCASSRAGCTPNYGYTFGSGTRLTVV.

Ten or more counts support this clone. This chain links TRBV12-3 or TRBV12-4 with TRBJ1-4, with no clear D. Deletions cut 3 bases from V and 5 bases from J, with 7 bases between. The CDR3 extends over 13 amino acids. CDR3 protein: CASSLILNEKLFF. In DNA form, the CDR3 reads TGTGCCAGCAGTTTGATCTTGAATGAAAAACTGTTTTTT.

This clone was seen at least ten times. The chain joins TRBV5-1 to TRBJ1-1; 8 bases map to TRBD1. The CDR3 length is 14 residues. The V segment lost 4 bases and the J segment 6 bases; nucleotides outside the gene matches: 8. Germline V gene data show CDR1 as SGHRS and CDR2 as YFSETQ. The CDR3 loop reads CASSVTGEAAEAFF. As DNA, the CDR3 is TGCGCCAGCAGCGTGACAGGGGAGGCAGCTGAAGCTTTCTTT. Based on the CDR3 plus reference TRBV5-1 and TRBJ1-1, the full variable domain is KAGVTQTPRYLIKTRGQQVTLSCSPISGHRSVSWYQQTPGQGLQFLFEYFSETQRNKGNFPGRFSGRQFSNSRSEMNVSTLELGDSALYLCASSVTGEAAEAFFGQGTRLTVV.

The chain has TRBV11-2 and TRBJ2-7, with D hard to call. There are 14 residues in the CDR3. Germline V gene sequence: CDR1 SGHAT, CDR2 FQNNGV. The V end lost 2 bases, the J end lost 0 bases, and 8 bases lay between the germline ends. CDR3 DNA: TGTGCCAGCAGCTTAAGGGCTGCCTCCTACGAGCAGTACTTC. It translates to CASSLRAASYEQYF.

This clone has a count of ten or more. J is TRBJ2-1 and V is TRBV5-1; the D is unclear. This CDR3 spans 15 amino acids. In germline, CDR1 is SGHRS, CDR2 YFSETQ. The ends were cut back, 0 bases at V and 8 bases at J, with 15 bases in the middle. This CDR3 reads CASSLEGFRFDEQFF. Here the CDR3 DNA reads TGCGCCAGCAGCTTGGAGGGTTTCCGGTTCGATGAGCAGTTCTTC.

The sample holds one count of this clone. The rearrangement uses TRBV20-1 and TRBJ1-5, with D possibly matching TRBD1 (5 bases). Per the germline V gene, CDR1 is DFQATT and CDR2 is SNEGSKA (reference sequence). V lost 0 bases and J lost 4, with 13 bases in between. The CDR3 is 15 amino acids. The CDR3 loop reads CSARESFGANQPQHF. The CDR3 DNA is TGCAGTGCTAGAGAAAGTTTCGGGGCAAATCAGCCCCAGCATTTT.

The sample holds many counts of this clone. The chain employs TRBV10-3 and TRBJ2-1; no clear D gene. Trimming cost V 0 bases and J 2 bases, with 8 bases left between them. Germline V gene lookup returns CDR1 ENHRY and CDR2 SYGVKD. The CDR3 runs to 15 residues. The CDR3 reads CAISESGGTYNEQFF. The CDR3 DNA reads TGTGCCATCAGTGAGTCTGGCGGTACCTACAATGAGCAGTTCTTC.

The chain recombines TRBV7-8 with TRBJ2-1; unclear D gene. CDR3 size: 11 residues. Trimming stripped 5 bases from V and 9 bases from J, with 8 bases between. Germline V lookup: CDR1 SGHVS, CDR2 FQNEAQ. CDR3: CASSQLFEQFF. The CDR3 DNA reads as TGTGCCAGCAGCCAACTTTTTGAGCAGTTCTTC.